This T cell receptor (beta chain) was documented in a study of T cell changes during pregnancy in multiple sclerosis. Measured with immunoSEQ multiplex PCR; TCRdb has only the in-frame clones, and not every one. The data show roughly 84,000 clones, roughly 93% seen once. The J segment lost 7 bases and the V segment lost 4 bases, leaving 5 bases of the junction unmatched. The germline CDR1 and CDR2 sequences are SEHNR and FQNEAQ (reference sequence). The CDR3 is made up of 15 amino acids. In this sample, this clone turned up once. V gene TRBV7-9 combines with J gene TRBJ1-5, with 12 bases lining up with TRBD1. This clonotype was obtained from a female donor in good health, enrolled as a control in a pregnancy study. Here the sequenced sample was peripheral blood, taken in the third trimester of pregnancy. The CDR3 is CASSSGQGAWQPQHF. The CDR3 bases are TGTGCCAGCAGCTCGGGACAGGGGGCTTGGCAGCCCCAGCATTTT.